Below are 28 T cell receptor beta chains sequenced from a single sample in a study of blood T cell repertoires in COVID-19. Sequencing was performed with immunoSEQ multiplex PCR; in TCRdb, only in-frame clones are kept and a portion is missing. The repertoire includes about 120,000 clones, about four fifths of them detected once, and about 17% sits in the top ten. Sequencing used peripheral blood. Receptor source: a man aged 30 to 39 with COVID-19, enrolled during active disease.

The chain links TRBV15 to TRBJ1-5; 11 bases agree with TRBD1. The junction had 8 bases not matched to a gene; V was cut back by 4 bases and J by 6 bases. The CDR3 covers 16 residues. Germline V CDR1 and CDR2: LNHNV, YYDKDF (reference sequence). DNA of the CDR3: TGTGCCACCAGCAACACGGACAGGGGGCTTGGTCAGCCCCAGCATTTT. It specifies CATSNTDRGLGQPQHF. The full variable domain, in which reference TRBV15 and TRBJ1-5 provide the parts outside the CDR3, is DAMVIQNPRYQVTQFGKPVTLSCSQTLNHNVMYWYQQKSSQAPKLLFHYYDKDFNNEADTPDNFQSRRPNTSFCFLDIRSPGLGDTAMYLCATSNTDRGLGQPQHFGDGTRLSIL.

This chain joins TRBV11-3 and TRBJ1-2, with D tentatively TRBD1 (5 bases). The CDR3 contains 12 residues. The V and J ends lost 5 bases and 8 bases respectively, with 12 bases between them. Germline lookup yields CDR1 SGHNT and CDR2 YENEEA. For the CDR3, the DNA is TGTGCCAGCAGCCTCCCCGGGGGAGGCTACACCTTC. Translated, it gives CASSLPGGGYTF.

The J gene is TRBJ2-3, the V gene TRBV7-8; TRBD2 matches 7 bases. The trim removed 0 bases at V and 11 bases at J, leaving 14 bases unmatched. Germline CDR1 SGHVS, CDR2 FQNEAQ. The CDR3 extends over 16 amino acids. The CDR3 region has the DNA TGTGCCAGCAGCTTAGCGCAGCGGACTCAGACGGGGGGGCAGTATTTT. As protein: CASSLAQRTQTGGQYF.

The chain employs TRBV7-9 and TRBJ2-3; tentatively, D is TRBD2 (5 bases). Germline CDR1 SEHNR, CDR2 FQNEAQ (reference sequence). Trimming took 5 bases from V and 4 from J, leaving 10 bases between them. The CDR3 is 13 amino acids. The CDR3 DNA sequence: TGTGCCAGCAGCCCCCTCGGGGCAGATACGCAGTATTTT. As protein: CASSPLGADTQYF.

J is TRBJ2-1 and V is TRBV4-1, with TRBD2 matching over 13 bases. There are 15 residues in the CDR3. V lost 4 bases to trimming and J lost 3 bases; unmatched junction nucleotides: 0. Germline CDR1 is MGHRA and CDR2 is YSYEKL. The CDR3 loop is CASSRLAGGYNEQFF. In nucleotides, the CDR3 is TGCGCCAGCAGCCGACTAGCGGGGGGCTACAATGAGCAGTTCTTC.

This clone was detected only once. The V gene is TRBV2, the J gene TRBJ2-7; 7 bases align to TRBD1. J gave up 0 bases and V 6 bases, and 14 bases lay outside the gene matches. Germline V gene lookup returns CDR1 SNHLY and CDR2 FYNNEI. The CDR3 consists of 17 residues. In DNA form, the CDR3 reads TGTGCCAGCAGGGACCGGACAGGACGGAGCCACTCCTACGAGCAGTACTTC. It yields the protein CASRDRTGRSHSYEQYF.

The chain links TRBV6-1 to TRBJ1-1; the D gene is possibly TRBD1 (6 bases). The CDR3 loop spans 15 amino acids. CDR1 and CDR2 from the germline V gene are MNHNS and SASEGT. Trimming removed 3 bases from V and 3 bases from J, with 14 bases in between. CDR3 nucleotide sequence: TGTGCCAGCAGTGAGGGCACAGGGCGCCACACTGAAGCTTTCTTT. Its protein product is CASSEGTGRHTEAFF.

V and J are TRBV29-1 and TRBJ2-7; 7 nucleotides agree with TRBD1. CDR1 SQVTM and CDR2 ANQGSEA come from the germline V gene. The CDR3 runs 13 residues. Germline trimming cut 7 bases from V and 2 bases from J; bases unmatched to any gene: 8. The CDR3 region has the DNA TGCAGCGCGTCCAGGGGGATGACCTACGAGCAGTACTTC. Translating it yields CSASRGMTYEQYF.

The chain is built from TRBV12-3 or TRBV12-4 and TRBJ1-2, with no clear D. CDR3 length: 12 residues. With 3 bases removed from V and 5 bases from J, the gap between germline ends came to 7 bases. The chain's CDR3 is CASSFDGYGYTF. The CDR3 region has the DNA TGTGCCAGCAGTTTTGACGGGTATGGCTACACCTTC.

The V call is TRBV4-3, the J call TRBJ2-7, with D possibly TRBD2 on 6 matching bases. The CDR3 covers 15 residues. Trimming shortened V by 0 bases and J by 3 bases, and 12 bases separated the two germline ends. Looked up from germline, CDR1 is LGHNA and CDR2 is YSLEER. The CDR3 loop reads CASSQDRRGGYEQYF. Written as DNA, the CDR3 is TGCGCCAGCAGCCAAGATAGAAGGGGAGGCTACGAGCAGTACTTC.

The V call is TRBV10-2, the J call TRBJ2-3; 16 bases line up with TRBD2. Looked up from germline, CDR1 is WSHSY and CDR2 is SAAADI. The CDR3 is 19 amino acids. The V gene end was trimmed by 0 bases and the J gene end by 3 bases; junction bases not matched to a gene: 6. CDR3 DNA sequence: TGCGCCAGCAGTGAGTCCTGGGGACTAGCGGGAGGGCGGACAGATACGCAGTATTTT. Translation: CASSESWGLAGGRTDTQYF.

V gene TRBV6-5 combines with J gene TRBJ2-7; 12 positions agree with TRBD2. After removal of 4 bases from V and 2 bases from J, the junction contained 3 bases not matched to a gene. The CDR3 has 15 residues. From germline, CDR1 is MNHEY and CDR2 SVGAGI. For the CDR3, the DNA is TGTGCCAGCAGTTCCCGGACTAGCGGGACCTACGAGCAGTACTTC. It yields the protein CASSSRTSGTYEQYF.

V gene TRBV7-9 combines with J gene TRBJ2-5, with TRBD1 matching 8 bases. Germline CDR1 reads SEHNR; CDR2 reads FQNEAQ (reference sequence). The CDR3 totals 17 residues. V lost 5 bases, J lost 5 bases, and 16 bases stayed unmatched. This CDR3 is CASSRKGTGLLGETQYF. The DNA of the CDR3 is TGTGCCAGCAGCCGGAAGGGGACAGGACTCTTGGGGGAGACCCAGTACTTC.

The rearrangement uses TRBV4-1 and TRBJ1-4, with 7 bases aligning to TRBD1. Trimming cost V 1 base and J 2 bases; bases outside gene matches: 10. Germline loops: CDR1 MGHRA, CDR2 YSYEKL. The CDR3 is 18 residues long. In DNA form, the CDR3 reads TGCGCCAGCAGCCAAGTAGGAGGCAGGGGGTATACTAATGAAAAACTGTTTTTT. It yields the protein CASSQVGGRGYTNEKLFF.

The chain uses TRBV19 and TRBJ2-1, with TRBD2 as a possible D gene (6 bases). Trimming pared 3 bases from V and 3 bases from J, leaving 9 bases between. The germline gives CDR1 LNHDA, CDR2 SQIVND (reference sequence). The CDR3 runs to 14 residues. Written as DNA, the CDR3 is TGTGCCAGTAGTATTAGCGGCCTCTACAATGAGCAGTTCTTC. It translates to CASSISGLYNEQFF.

The rearrangement uses TRBV27 and TRBJ2-2; D unresolved. The germline V gene has CDR1 MNHEY and CDR2 SMNVEV (reference sequence). This CDR3 is built from 16 residues. V was clipped by 2 bases and J by 4 bases, with 14 bases between them. The CDR3: CASSLLSGDGTGELFF. The CDR3 DNA reads as TGTGCCAGCAGTTTACTCTCAGGTGACGGCACCGGGGAGCTGTTTTTT.

The chain uses TRBV7-9 and TRBJ2-2; D call uncertain. V was clipped by 5 bases and J by 8 bases, with 9 bases between them. Germline V gene sequence: CDR1 SEHNR, CDR2 FQNEAQ (reference sequence). The CDR3 extends over 12 amino acids. CDR3 DNA: TGTGCCAGCAGCCTTCCCCGGGGGGAGCTGTTTTTT. It yields the protein CASSLPRGELFF.

The rearrangement links TRBV29-1 to TRBJ1-2, with a tentative D call TRBD1 (5 bases). This CDR3 is 13 amino acids long. CDR1 and CDR2 from the germline V gene are SQVTM and ANQGSEA. The V gene lost 7 bases and the J gene lost 3 bases, with 15 bases spanning the gap. The CDR3 nucleotides are TGCAGCGGGACACCTGAGAACCACTATGGCTACACCTTC. Protein: CSGTPENHYGYTF. The full variable domain, rest sourced from reference TRBV29-1 and TRBJ1-2, is SAVISQKPSRDICQRGTSLTIQCQVDSQVTMMFWYRQQPGQSLTLIATANQGSEATYESGFVIDKFPISRPNLTFSTLTVSNMSPEDSSIYLCSGTPENHYGYTFGSGTRLTVV.

This clone appeared once. J is TRBJ2-1 and V is TRBV7-9; TRBD2 aligns across 7 bases. The germline CDR1 and CDR2 sequences are SEHNR and FQNEAQ (reference sequence). CDR3 length: 13 residues. J gave up 7 bases and V 2 bases, and 2 bases lay outside the gene matches. The DNA of the CDR3 is TGTGCCAGCAGCTTATTGGGGGGGAATGAGCAGTTCTTC. This codes for CASSLLGGNEQFF.

This sequence joins TRBV28 and TRBJ1-3; D unclear. Deletions cut 6 bases from V and 2 bases from J, with 8 bases between. This CDR3 comprises 13 residues. Germline CDR1 MDHEN, CDR2 SYDVKM. The CDR3 sequence is CASRGGAGNTIYF. DNA for the CDR3: TGTGCCAGCAGGGGCGGGGCTGGAAACACCATATATTTT.

V usage is TRBV10-2 and J usage is TRBJ2-7, with 9 bases matching TRBD2. This CDR3 contains 14 residues. Per germline, CDR1 WSHSY and CDR2 SAAADI. V gave up 2 bases and J gave up 10 bases; unmatched junction bases: 9. The chain's CDR3 is CASSETAGGPDQYF. DNA for the CDR3: TGCGCCAGCAGTGAGACGGCGGGAGGGCCTGATCAGTACTTC.

The chain recombines TRBV14 with TRBJ2-2; weak D call: TRBD1 (6 bases). V was clipped by 5 bases and J by 2 bases, with 12 bases between them. The CDR3 runs to 15 residues. Germline CDR1 is SGHDN and CDR2 is FVKESK. Here the CDR3 DNA reads TGTGCCAGCAGCTCCCGGACAGATAACACCGGGGAGCTGTTTTTT. Its translation is CASSSRTDNTGELFF.

The chain employs TRBV7-9 and TRBJ2-7; the D gene is possibly TRBD1 (5 bases). Germline CDR1 SEHNR, CDR2 FQNEAQ (reference sequence). This CDR3 region has 12 residues. V dropped 5 bases and J dropped 8 bases, with 13 bases sitting between them. The CDR3 nucleotides read TGTGCCAGCAGCCAACAAGACAGCAAGCAGTACTTC. This sequence encodes CASSQQDSKQYF.

The chain links TRBV7-3 to TRBJ2-3, with 9 bases identical to TRBD1. The V gene's germline CDR1 is SGHTA and CDR2 FQGTGA. With 1 base clipped from V and 10 bases from J, the junction kept 3 bases outside the gene matches. The CDR3 totals 13 residues. CDR3 DNA sequence: TGTGCCAGCAGCTTAAACGACAGGGGGGCGCAGTATTTT. It codes for CASSLNDRGAQYF.

The chain is built from TRBV29-1 and TRBJ2-1; 12 positions agree with TRBD2. Germline CDR1 is SQVTM and CDR2 is ANQGSEA. The CDR3 extends over 14 amino acids. Trimming took 7 bases from V and 8 from J; bases not matched to a gene: 9. The CDR3: CSAATSGRRYEQFF. The CDR3 coding sequence is TGCAGCGCAGCTACTAGCGGGAGGAGGTATGAGCAGTTCTTC.

The V call is TRBV7-2, the J call TRBJ1-2; possible D gene TRBD1, 6 bases. Trimming stripped 4 bases from V and 0 bases from J, with 9 bases between. CDR1 and CDR2 (germline): SGHTA, FQGNSA. The CDR3 has 14 residues. CDR3 bases: TGTGCCAGCAGCTCCGGGACACCTAACTATGGCTACACCTTC. Translated: CASSSGTPNYGYTF.

The chain couples TRBV11-2 to TRBJ2-1; 7 nucleotides line up with TRBD1. Trimming removed 7 bases from V and 10 bases from J; junction bases left unmatched: 19. The CDR3 length is 16 residues. CDR1 is SGHAT and CDR2 is FQNNGV in the germline V gene. Written as DNA, the CDR3 is TGTGCCAGCAACAATTTAGGACAGGTTCCCGTACTCGAGCAGTTCTTC. Translation gives CASNNLGQVPVLEQFF.

The chain employs TRBV2 and TRBJ2-5, with 7 positions matching TRBD1. In germline, CDR1 is SNHLY, CDR2 FYNNEI. The CDR3 extends over 16 amino acids. The J segment lost 5 bases and the V segment lost 9 bases, leaving 18 bases of the junction unmatched. As DNA, the CDR3 is TGTGCCAGTAGAATCCATGGAGAGGGGGCAGGGGAGACCCAGTACTTC. This codes for CASRIHGEGAGETQYF.